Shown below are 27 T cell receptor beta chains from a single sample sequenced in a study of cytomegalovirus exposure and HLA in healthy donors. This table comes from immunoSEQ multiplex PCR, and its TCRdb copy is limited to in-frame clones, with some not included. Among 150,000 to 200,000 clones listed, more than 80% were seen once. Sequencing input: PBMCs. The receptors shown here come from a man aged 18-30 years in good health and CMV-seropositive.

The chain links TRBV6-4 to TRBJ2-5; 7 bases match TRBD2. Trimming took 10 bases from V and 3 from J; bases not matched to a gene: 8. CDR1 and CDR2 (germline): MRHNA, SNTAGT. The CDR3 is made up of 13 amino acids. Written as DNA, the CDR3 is TGTGCCAACCCGCTGGGAGGGGAAGAGACCCAGTACTTC. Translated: CANPLGGEETQYF.

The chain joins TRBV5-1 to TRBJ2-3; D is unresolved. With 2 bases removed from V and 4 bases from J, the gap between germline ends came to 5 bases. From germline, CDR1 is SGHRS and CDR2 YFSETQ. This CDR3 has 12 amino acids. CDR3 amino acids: CASSLTADTQYF. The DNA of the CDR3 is TGCGCCAGCAGCTTAACAGCAGATACGCAGTATTTT.

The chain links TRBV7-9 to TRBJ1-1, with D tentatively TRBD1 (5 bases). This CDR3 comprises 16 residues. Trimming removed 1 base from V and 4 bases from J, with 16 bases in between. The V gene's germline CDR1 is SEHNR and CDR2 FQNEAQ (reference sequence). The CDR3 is CASSLDPAGWGTEAFF. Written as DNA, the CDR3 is TGTGCCAGCAGCTTAGACCCCGCAGGGTGGGGCACTGAAGCTTTCTTT.

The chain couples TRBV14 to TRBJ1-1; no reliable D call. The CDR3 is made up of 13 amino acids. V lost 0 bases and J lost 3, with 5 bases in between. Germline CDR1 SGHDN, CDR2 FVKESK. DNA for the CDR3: TGTGCCAGCAGCCAAGATACATACACTGAAGCTTTCTTT. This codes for CASSQDTYTEAFF.

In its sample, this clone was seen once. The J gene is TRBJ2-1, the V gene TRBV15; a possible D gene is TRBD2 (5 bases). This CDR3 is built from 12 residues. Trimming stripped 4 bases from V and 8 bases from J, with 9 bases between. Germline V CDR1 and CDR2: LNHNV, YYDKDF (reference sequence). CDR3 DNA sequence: TGTGCCACCAGCACTAGCTGGGATGAGCAGTTCTTC. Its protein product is CATSTSWDEQFF.

CDR3 in amino acids: CASSQGRVVNTEAFF. The CDR3 region has the DNA TGCGCCAGCAGTCAAGGCAGGGTGGTGAACACTGAAGCTTTCTTT. The V call is TRBV23-1, the J call TRBJ1-1; D is perhaps TRBD1 (5 bases). TRBV23-1 is an ORF; its function is uncertain. V was trimmed by 2 bases and J by 0 bases, leaving 10 bases between them. The CDR3 sequence is 15 residues long.

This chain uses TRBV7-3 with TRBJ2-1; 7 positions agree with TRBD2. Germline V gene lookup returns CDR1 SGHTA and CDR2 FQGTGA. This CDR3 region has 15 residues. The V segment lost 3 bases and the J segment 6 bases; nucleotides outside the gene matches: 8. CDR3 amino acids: CASSFGLAVLNEQFF. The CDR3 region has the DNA TGTGCCAGCAGCTTCGGGCTAGCGGTACTCAATGAGCAGTTCTTC.

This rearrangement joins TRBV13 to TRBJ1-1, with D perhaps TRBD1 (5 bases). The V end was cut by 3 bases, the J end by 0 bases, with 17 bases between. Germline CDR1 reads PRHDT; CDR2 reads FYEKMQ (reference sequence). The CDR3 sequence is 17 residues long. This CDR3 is CASSFPRGEGVNTEAFF. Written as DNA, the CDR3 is TGTGCCAGCAGCTTCCCTCGGGGGGAGGGTGTGAACACTGAAGCTTTCTTT.

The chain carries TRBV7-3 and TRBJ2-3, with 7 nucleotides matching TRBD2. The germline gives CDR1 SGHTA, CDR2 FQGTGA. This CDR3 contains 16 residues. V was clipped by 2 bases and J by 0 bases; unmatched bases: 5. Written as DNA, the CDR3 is TGTGCCAGCAGCTTATCACCTAGCGGTAGCACAGATACGCAGTATTTT. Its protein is CASSLSPSGSTDTQYF.

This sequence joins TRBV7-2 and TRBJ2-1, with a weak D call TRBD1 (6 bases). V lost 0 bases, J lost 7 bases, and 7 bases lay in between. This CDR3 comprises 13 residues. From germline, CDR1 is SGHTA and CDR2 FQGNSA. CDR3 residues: CASSLAGQNEQFF. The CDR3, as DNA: TGTGCCAGCAGCTTAGCGGGACAAAATGAGCAGTTCTTC. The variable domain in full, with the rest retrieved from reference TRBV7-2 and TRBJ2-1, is GAGVSQSPSNKVTEKGKDVELRCDPISGHTALYWYRQSLGQGLEFLIYFQGNSAPDKSGLPSDRFSAERTGGSVSTLTIQRTQQEDSAVYLCASSLAGQNEQFFGPGTRLTVL.

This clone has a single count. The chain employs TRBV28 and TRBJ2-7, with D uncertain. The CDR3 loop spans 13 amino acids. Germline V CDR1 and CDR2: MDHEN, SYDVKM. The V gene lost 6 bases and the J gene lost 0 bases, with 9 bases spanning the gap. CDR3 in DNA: TGTGCCAGCAGAGCACTCGTCTCCTACGAGCAGTACTTC. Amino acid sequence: CASRALVSYEQYF.

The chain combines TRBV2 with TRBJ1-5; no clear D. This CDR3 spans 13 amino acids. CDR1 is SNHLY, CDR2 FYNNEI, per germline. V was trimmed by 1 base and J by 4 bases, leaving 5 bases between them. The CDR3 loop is CASSEGRNQPQHF. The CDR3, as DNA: TGTGCCAGCAGTGAAGGGCGGAATCAGCCCCAGCATTTT.

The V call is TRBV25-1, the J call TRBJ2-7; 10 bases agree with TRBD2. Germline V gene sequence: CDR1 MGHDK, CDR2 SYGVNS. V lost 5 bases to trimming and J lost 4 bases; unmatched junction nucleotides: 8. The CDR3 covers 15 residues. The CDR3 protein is CASSTRAGGLYEQYF. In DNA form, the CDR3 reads TGTGCCAGCAGTACACGAGCGGGAGGGCTGTACGAGCAGTACTTC.

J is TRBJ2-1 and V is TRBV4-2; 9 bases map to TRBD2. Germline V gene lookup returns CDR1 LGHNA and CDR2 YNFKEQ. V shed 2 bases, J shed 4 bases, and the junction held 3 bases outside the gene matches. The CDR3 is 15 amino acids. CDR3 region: CASSQQLAGYNEQFF. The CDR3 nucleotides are TGTGCCAGCAGCCAACAGCTAGCGGGGTACAATGAGCAGTTCTTC.

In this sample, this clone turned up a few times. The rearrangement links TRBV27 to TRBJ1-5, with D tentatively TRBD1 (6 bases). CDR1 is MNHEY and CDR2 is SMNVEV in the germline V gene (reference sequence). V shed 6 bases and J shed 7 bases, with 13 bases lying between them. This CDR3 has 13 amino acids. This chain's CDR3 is CASSWGGGQPQHF. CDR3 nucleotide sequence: TGTGCCAGCAGCTGGGGGGGCGGGCAGCCCCAGCATTTT.

The CDR3 here is CASRPGTGSDTQYF. The CDR3 DNA reads TGTGCCAGCAGGCCCGGGACAGGGTCAGATACGCAGTATTTT. The chain carries TRBV6-4 and TRBJ2-3, with TRBD1 matching over 9 bases. The CDR3 has 14 residues. Germline V gene data show CDR1 as MRHNA and CDR2 as SNTAGT. The V and J ends lost 6 bases and 4 bases, in that order; junction bases with no gene match: 5.

CDR3 sequence reads: CASSLRATGTGELFF. The CDR3 coding sequence is TGTGCCAGCAGCTTGCGTGCCACGGGGACCGGGGAGCTGTTTTTT. The J gene is TRBJ2-2, the V gene TRBV5-8, with D tentatively TRBD2 (5 bases). The CDR3 loop spans 15 amino acids. Germline CDR1 reads SGHTS; CDR2 reads YDEGEE. V shed 1 base and J shed 5 bases, with 12 bases lying between them.

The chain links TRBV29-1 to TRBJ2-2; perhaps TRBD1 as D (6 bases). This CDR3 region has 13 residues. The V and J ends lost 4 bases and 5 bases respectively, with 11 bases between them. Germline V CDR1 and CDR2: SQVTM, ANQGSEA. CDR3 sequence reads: CSVVGGRTGELFF. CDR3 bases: TGCAGCGTTGTTGGGGGCCGGACCGGGGAGCTGTTTTTT.

CDR3 bases: TGCGCCAGCAGCTTGGCTGGGAAGGGGATGGATACGCAGTATTTT. Amino acid sequence: CASSLAGKGMDTQYF. The chain links TRBV5-1 to TRBJ2-3, with D possibly being TRBD1 (5 bases). This CDR3 has 15 amino acids. CDR1 and CDR2 from the germline V gene are SGHRS and YFSETQ. V lost 0 bases and J 6 bases, leaving 14 bases between the germline ends.

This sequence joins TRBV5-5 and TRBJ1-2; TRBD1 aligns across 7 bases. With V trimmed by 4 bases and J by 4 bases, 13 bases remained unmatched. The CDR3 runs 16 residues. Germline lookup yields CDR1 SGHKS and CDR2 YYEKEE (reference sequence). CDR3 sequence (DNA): TGTGCCAGCAGCGCGCCTGGGACAGCCATCTCCTATGGCTACACCTTC. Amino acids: CASSAPGTAISYGYTF.

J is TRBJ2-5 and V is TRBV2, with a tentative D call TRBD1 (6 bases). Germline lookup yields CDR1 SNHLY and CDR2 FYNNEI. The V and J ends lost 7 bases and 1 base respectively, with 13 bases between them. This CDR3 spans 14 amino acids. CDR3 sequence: CASTVQDSQETQYF. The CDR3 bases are TGTGCCAGCACGGTCCAGGACAGCCAAGAGACCCAGTACTTC.

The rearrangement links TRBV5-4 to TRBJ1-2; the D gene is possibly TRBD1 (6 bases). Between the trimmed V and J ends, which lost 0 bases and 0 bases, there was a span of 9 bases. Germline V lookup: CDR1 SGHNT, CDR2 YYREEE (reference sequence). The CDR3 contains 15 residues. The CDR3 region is CASSLVGGPNYGYTF. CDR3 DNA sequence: TGTGCCAGCAGCTTGGTAGGGGGTCCTAACTATGGCTACACCTTC.

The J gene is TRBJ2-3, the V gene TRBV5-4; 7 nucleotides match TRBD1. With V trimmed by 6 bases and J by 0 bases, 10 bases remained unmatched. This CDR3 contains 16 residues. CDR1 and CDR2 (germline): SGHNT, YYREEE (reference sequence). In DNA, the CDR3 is TGTGCCAGCACCCCGGGACAGACCGCTAGCACAGATACGCAGTATTTT. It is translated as CASTPGQTASTDTQYF.

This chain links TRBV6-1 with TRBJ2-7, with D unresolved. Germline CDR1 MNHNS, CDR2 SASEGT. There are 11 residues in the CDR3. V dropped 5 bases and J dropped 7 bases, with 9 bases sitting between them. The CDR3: CASSQPGEQYF. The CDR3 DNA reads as TGTGCCAGCAGTCAACCGGGTGAGCAGTACTTC.

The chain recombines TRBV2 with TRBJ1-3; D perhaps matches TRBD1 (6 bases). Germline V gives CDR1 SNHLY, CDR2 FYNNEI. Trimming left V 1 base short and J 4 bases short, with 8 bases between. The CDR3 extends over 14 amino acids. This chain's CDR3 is CASSEDRVGNTIYF. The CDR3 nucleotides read TGTGCCAGCAGTGAAGACAGGGTGGGAAACACCATATATTTT.

CDR3 sequence (DNA): TGCAGCGTTGAAGCGGGAGGGGATACGCAGTATTTT. As protein: CSVEAGGDTQYF. This chain uses TRBV29-1 with TRBJ2-3, with 8 bases lining up with TRBD2. V lost 1 base to trimming and J lost 6 bases; unmatched junction nucleotides: 0. Germline values: CDR1 SQVTM, CDR2 ANQGSEA. The CDR3 has 12 residues.

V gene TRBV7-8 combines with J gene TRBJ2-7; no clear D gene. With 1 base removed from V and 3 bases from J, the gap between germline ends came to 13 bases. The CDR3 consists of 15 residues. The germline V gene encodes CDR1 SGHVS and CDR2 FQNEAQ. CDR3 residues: CASSLERGLGYEQYF. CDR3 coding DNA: TGTGCCAGCAGCTTAGAAAGAGGCCTCGGCTACGAGCAGTACTTC. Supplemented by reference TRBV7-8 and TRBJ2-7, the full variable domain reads GAGVSQSPRYKVAKRGQDVALRCDPISGHVSLFWYQQALGQGPEFLTYFQNEAQLDKSGLPSDRFFAERPEGSVSTLKIQRTQQEDSAVYLCASSLERGLGYEQYFGPGTRLTVT.